This TCR beta chain was sequenced for a study of naive and memory T cell subsets (TCRdb year 2017). Some background on the complete study: An open-source, UMI-based TCR alpha and beta sequencing pipeline was applied to sorted naive and memory peripheral blood T cell subsets. The results of the functional CMV T cell responses matched the IgG serology results in every case. RNA was DNase-treated and reverse transcribed with TCR constant-region primers, mostly using SuperScript III. Here is what the overall study found, with its caveats: In both CD4 and CD8 cells, going from naive through CM, EM and EMRA, the Gini index went up while Shannon and inverse Simpson diversity went down. RNA-based TCR counts may be influenced by expression changes linked to T cell activation and differentiation. Once error correction was done, more than 90% of naive TCR sequences showed up just once, which made the naive abundance distributions much steeper than those of the memory subsets. The abundance of TCRs followed a power law with an exponent that differed between naive and memory subsets yet stayed consistent across the three individuals. Each clonotype was defined as a single alpha or beta chain sequence rather than as a paired alpha/beta receptor. The repertoire findings for the naive and memory subsets could not be validated against a ground truth, as none was available.

Receptor amplification or capture employed UMI-ligation and nested PCR. The beta constant-region primer consisted of an equimolar mixture of two oligonucleotides that together covered TRBC1 and TRBC2. A single-stranded oligonucleotide bearing the SP2 primer plus a 12-nucleotide UMI was ligated onto the 3' end of the cDNA by T4 RNA ligase 1. Four rounds of PCR were used to amplify ligated cDNA, with nested alpha and beta constant-region primers being used together with the SP2 primer. The ligation reaction was incubated at 16°C for about 18-25 hours. PCR2 was typically run as a SYBR Green qPCR and stopped at a predetermined threshold to prevent over-amplification. Apart from the first purification, every purification step used Agencourt AMPure XP magnetic beads. Libraries were quantified by Qubit and checked on a TapeStation, with a main peak expected near 650 bp. Sequencing of the pooled libraries was done on an Illumina MiSeq using v2 2x251 paired-end kits, which typically yielded roughly 0.95-2.3 million reads per sample. Each sample library was pooled at approximately 3.6 nM, and roughly 5-7.5% PhiX was included to improve cluster recognition. Per the original workflow: V and J genes were assigned to Demultiplexor-processed FASTQ reads by Decombinator through tag matching, with a single base-pair mismatch being allowed. By using UMIs, Collapsinator corrected both sequencing errors and the frequency errors caused by PCR heterogeneity. TCRs were translated and CDR3s were extracted from the conserved cysteine to the FGXG phenylalanine by CDR3Translator, with non-productive sequences being flagged. Gini, Shannon entropy and inverse Simpson indices were calculated on repertoires subsampled to equal numbers of UMI-defined TCRs. Within the linear range, a power law was fitted by maximum likelihood to the distributions of clonotype abundance. On one naive CD8 sample, the pipeline and MIGEC gave similar UMI counts, unique TCR numbers and clonal distributions. A set of 6,000 to 8,000 CMV-associated CDR3 sequences, compiled from VDJdb and a published dataset, was used to search the repertoires. Starting from the raw public reads, TCRdb applied fastp trimming at Q25, assembled clones with MiXCR and retained in-frame beta chains. One record per CDR3 amino acid sequence lists the most common genes and DNA. The V and J calls were not made by the authors but by TCRdb's processing. This sample is represented by about 35,000 distinct CDR3 sequences; more than 10% of them were singletons. The top ten hold 22% of the sample.

Germline trimming amounts to 6 bases on V and 6 bases on J, with 6 as the count of junction bases outside the gene matches. Counted from cysteine to phenylalanine, this CDR3 has 14 amino acids. The entry retains the CDR3 DNA only, 42 bases that are in frame from base 1. As encoded in the germline V gene, CDR1 is ENHRY while CDR2 is SYGVKD. Concerning this clonotype itself: It has no known antigen specificity. Base qualities are missing; no much larger clone stands one base away.

Separate amplification of TCR alpha and beta chain libraries was performed from the second PCR step onward. To determine each donor's CMV status, fresh PBMCs were stimulated overnight with CMV viral lysate, and IFNgamma production from CD4+ T cells was then assessed. CD4 T cells were positively selected using Miltenyi beads, after which CD8 T cells were positively selected from the CD4-negative fraction. Cells stained for CD3, CD4, CD8, CD45RA, CD27 and a live/dead dye were sorted on a BD Aria II into four subsets by CD45RA and CD27. Effector memory cells were sorted as CD45RA-CD27-, and EMRA cells as CD45RA+CD27-. Blood came from a few healthy volunteers, each fractionated into CD4 and CD8 T cells and then into four differentiation subsets. Approximately 0.13 L of peripheral blood was drawn per donor, and PBMC were isolated by Ficoll-Paque PLUS density-gradient centrifugation. Sorted cells were lysed in RLT buffer, and RNA was extracted with a Qiagen RNeasy kit and stored at -80°C.

The TCR comes from a human donor in good health. This chain is built from TRBV10-3 and TRBJ2-1; TRBD1 fits 9 bases in the junction. The sequencing sample was made of effector memory CD4+ T cells from blood. The cell subset or site label, as the study defines it: effector memory, CD45RA- CD27-. CDR3 loop: CAISGTGFINEQFF. The nucleotide sequence reads as follows: TGTGCCATCAGCGGGACAGGGTTCATCAATGAGCAGTTCTTC.